The source of this T cell receptor beta chain is a study of blood T cell repertoires in COVID-19. CDR1 is MNHNY, CDR2 SVGAGI, per germline (reference sequence). The CDR3 extends over 13 amino acids. The V end was cut by 7 bases, the J end by 7 bases, with 14 bases between. Original analysis: Scientists estimated how many nucleated cells there were by amplifying reference gene primers. The method was immunoSEQ multiplex PCR; TCRdb's version includes in-frame clones alone and lacks a portion of them. V, J and clone size are those of that table, while D and trimming were read from the DNA. The table lists some 250,000 clones, 70% to 90% of them singletons.

The source of this sequence is a woman in her twenties or thirties who had recovered from COVID-19. Sequencing input: peripheral blood. V and J are TRBV6-6 and TRBJ2-1, with TRBD2 as a possible D gene (6 bases). The CDR3 spells CASTRGGVNEQFF. DNA of the CDR3: TGTGCCAGCACCCGAGGCGGGGTTAATGAGCAGTTCTTC.